These T cell receptor beta chains were read from a single sample in a study of blood T cell repertoires in COVID-19. Clones were read by immunoSEQ multiplex PCR, and TCRdb kept only the in-frame ones, dropping some. The sample yields approximately 470,000 clones, around 90% seen once. The sample taken for sequencing was PBMCs or T cells enriched from blood (not recorded which). These receptors all stem from a woman in her late teens or twenties who had recovered from COVID-19. Both conserved end residues are part of each CDR3. The order of the fields is D gene, clone size, V gene, J gene, CDR3 protein, CDR3 DNA. The D gene is left open where the match is weak. The listing skips clone size in some rows; elsewhere it reads once, few, many or a size class.

NA	NA	TRBV7-2	TRBJ1-2	CASSAPPGLRVGYTF	TGTGCCAGCAGCGCCCCCCCAGGACTGAGAGTTGGCTACACCTTC
TRBD1	NA	TRBV28	TRBJ1-2	CASSHRGARGYTF	TGTGCCAGCAGTCACAGGGGGGCACGCGGCTACACCTTC
TRBD1	NA	TRBV6-2/TRBV6-3	TRBJ2-7	CASSYPGRGQDSYEQYF	TGTGCCAGCAGTTACCCCGGTCGGGGACAGGATTCCTACGAGCAGTACTTC
TRBD2	NA	TRBV9	TRBJ2-5	CASGRGVERETQYF	TGTGCCAGCGGGCGGGGGGTAGAGCGGGAGACCCAGTACTTC
NA	NA	TRBV6-1	TRBJ2-7	CASSEARDSRGEQYF	TGTGCCAGCAGTGAAGCCCGGGACTCCCGCGGCGAGCAGTACTTC
TRBD1	once	TRBV5-4	TRBJ1-6	CASSFGTVLSPLHF	TGTGCCAGCAGCTTCGGGACAGTCCTCTCACCCCTCCACTTT
NA	NA	TRBV3-1/TRBV3-2	TRBJ2-5	CASSQVRGAETQYF	TGTGCCAGCAGCCAAGTGAGAGGAGCAGAGACCCAGTACTTC
NA	NA	TRBV5-1	TRBJ2-7	CASSPDSGGSGEQYF	TGCGCCAGCAGCCCTGACAGTGGGGGGTCTGGGGAGCAGTACTTC
TRBD1	NA	TRBV9	TRBJ2-7	CASSAGQSPSYEQYF	TGTGCCAGCAGCGCGGGACAGTCCCCTTCTTACGAGCAGTACTTC
NA	NA	TRBV19	TRBJ1-1	CASSGRYFTEAFF	TGTGCCAGTAGTGGCAGGTACTTCACTGAAGCTTTCTTT
TRBD1	NA	TRBV3-1/TRBV3-2	TRBJ2-1	CASSQDWGQGFNEQFF	TGTGCCAGCAGCCAAGATTGGGGACAGGGCTTCAATGAGCAGTTCTTC
NA	NA	TRBV7-8	TRBJ1-4	CASSLRATNEKLFF	TGTGCCAGCAGCTTGAGAGCAACTAATGAAAAACTGTTTTTT
NA	NA	TRBV19	TRBJ1-1	CASSRGPGTEAFF	TGTGCCAGTAGTCGAGGCCCGGGGACTGAAGCTTTCTTT
NA	once	TRBV28	TRBJ1-1	CAIQTGYRNTEAFF	TGTGCCATCCAGACAGGTTATAGGAACACTGAAGCTTTCTTT
NA	NA	TRBV12-3/TRBV12-4	TRBJ1-1	CASSSGGWTEAFF	TGTGCCAGCAGCTCCGGAGGTTGGACTGAAGCTTTCTTT
NA	NA	TRBV6-5	TRBJ1-5	CASTTDSPSNQPQHF	TGTGCCAGCACTACCGACAGCCCTAGCAATCAGCCCCAGCATTTT
NA	NA	TRBV6-5	TRBJ1-1	CASSYSRPVNTEAFF	TGTGCCAGCAGTTACTCCCGCCCGGTGAACACTGAAGCTTTCTTT
NA	NA	TRBV5-8	TRBJ1-2	CASRGGRDGYTF	TGTGCCAGCAGAGGAGGGAGGGATGGCTACACCTTC
TRBD1	NA	TRBV4-1	TRBJ1-5	CASSRTGGPAQHF	TGCGCCAGCAGCCGAACAGGGGGCCCAGCCCAGCATTTT
NA	NA	TRBV25-1	TRBJ2-7	CASSGRPSSYEQYF	TGTGCCAGCAGTGGGAGGCCTAGCTCCTACGAGCAGTACTTC
NA	NA	TRBV10-1	TRBJ2-7	CASSDGYYEQYF	TGCGCCAGCAGTGACGGTTACTACGAGCAGTACTTC
TRBD1	NA	TRBV6-5	TRBJ1-4	CASSTTGTGVEKLFF	TGTGCCAGCAGTACGACCGGGACAGGGGTAGAAAAACTGTTTTTT
NA	NA	TRBV10-1	TRBJ2-7	CASSRGGYEQYF	TGCGCCAGCAGTCGCGGAGGATACGAGCAGTACTTC
TRBD1	once	TRBV3-1/TRBV3-2	TRBJ1-1	CASSYTGGAAEAFF	TGTGCCAGCAGCTACACAGGGGGCGCGGCTGAAGCTTTCTTT
TRBD2	NA	TRBV3-1/TRBV3-2	TRBJ2-3	CASSVRGGAPQYF	TGTGCCAGCAGCGTCCGGGGGGGGGCGCCGCAGTATTTT
NA	NA	TRBV28	TRBJ1-2	CASSHPKRGGYGYTF	TGTGCCAGTTCACATCCGAAAAGGGGGGGCTATGGCTACACCTTC
NA	NA	TRBV5-5	TRBJ2-7	CASSLAPGYDYEQYF	TGTGCCAGCAGCTTGGCACCGGGATATGACTACGAGCAGTACTTC
NA	once	TRBV29-1	TRBJ2-7	CSVRVNDEQYF	TGCAGCGTCAGGGTGAACGACGAGCAGTACTTC
NA	NA	TRBV23-1	TRBJ1-2	CASSQSHTGYTF	TGCGCCAGCAGTCAATCACACACAGGCTACACCTTC
TRBD1	NA	TRBV6-1	TRBJ1-1	CASSATGGAGGTEAFF	TGTGCCAGCAGTGCCACAGGGGGCGCGGGGGGCACTGAAGCTTTCTTT